This T cell receptor (beta chain) is from a study of T cell responses to AZD1222 COVID-19 vaccine. The protocol was immunoSEQ multiplex PCR, while the TCRdb copy is restricted to in-frame clones and leaves out a portion. The data show about 84,000 clones, roughly nine tenths seen once. General study points: The span of vaccine-associated CD4 TCRs extended across spike, with dominance at 160-218 and 743-854. Spike-specific TCR depth and breadth grew after two AZD1222 doses. Among spike-specific TCRs, nearly half reportedly target unmutated variant regions.

Germline CDR1 is SNHLY and CDR2 is FYNNEI. The CDR3 is 12 residues long. Trimming left V 5 bases short and J 7 bases short, with 6 bases between. A word on this clone: What it binds is unknown.

Source: peripheral blood, taken 28 days after the second AZD1222 dose. The chain uses TRBV2 and TRBJ1-6; weak D call: TRBD1 (5 bases). The origin of this receptor is an adult who received the AZD1222 COVID-19 vaccine. The CDR3 region has the DNA TGTGCCAGCAGTCGGGACAATTCACCCCTCCACTTT. Protein: CASSRDNSPLHF.